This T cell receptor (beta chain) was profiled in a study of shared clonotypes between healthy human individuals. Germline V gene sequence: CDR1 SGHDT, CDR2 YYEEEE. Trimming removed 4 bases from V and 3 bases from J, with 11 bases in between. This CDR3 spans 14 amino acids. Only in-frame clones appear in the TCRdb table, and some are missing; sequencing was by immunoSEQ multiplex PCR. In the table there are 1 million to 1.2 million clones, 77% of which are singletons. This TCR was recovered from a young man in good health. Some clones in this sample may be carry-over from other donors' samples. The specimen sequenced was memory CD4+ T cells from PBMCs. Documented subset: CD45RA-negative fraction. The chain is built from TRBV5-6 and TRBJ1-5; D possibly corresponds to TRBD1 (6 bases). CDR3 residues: CASSLGQYNQPQHF. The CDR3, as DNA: TGTGCCAGCAGCCTAGGACAGTACAATCAGCCCCAGCATTTT.